This T cell receptor beta chain was found in a study of T and B cells in COVID-19 patients. In the study overall: Recovered patients mostly had mild to moderate COVID-19 managed as outpatients. Of about 19 active-infection patients, over 9 were critically ill with mechanical ventilation or extracorporeal membrane oxygenation.

By its share, this clonotype is medium-sized. Its cognate antigen is unknown. Each TRB amplification used about 220-500 ng of genomic DNA from blood. TRB rearrangements were amplified by multiplex PCR with BIOMED2 TRB-A/B primers. TCRdb fed the multiplex PCR reads into MiXCR, producing one record per CDR3 protein. The sample records about 720 distinct CDR3 sequences, 20% to 25% being singletons. Points from the study as a whole: In COVID-19 patients, T cell receptor beta variable and joining gene use was reportedly strongly skewed. Highly clonal in active COVID-19, TRB repertoires exceeded healthy-donor diversity and richness at recovery.

The ends lost 5 bases at V and 8 bases at J; junction bases unmatched: 11. The CDR3 length is 14 residues. Germline CDR1 is KGHSH and CDR2 is LQKENI. The J gene is TRBJ1-1, the V gene TRBV18; 7 bases map to TRBD1. The source material was blood. The TCR sequence derives from a human donor with active COVID-19. CDR3 DNA: TGTGCCAGCTCAGGAGGACAGGCCGCCGGCGAAGCTTTCTTT. Residues: CASSGGQAAGEAFF. Supplemented by reference TRBV18 and TRBJ1-1, the full variable domain reads NAGVMQNPRHLVRRRGQEARLRCSPMKGHSHVYWYRQLPEEGLKFMVYLQKENIIDESGMPKERFSAEFPKEGPSILRIQQVVRGDSAAYFCASSGGQAAGEAFFGQGTRLTVV.